The T cell receptor beta chain under discussion was sequenced for a study of blood T cell repertoires in COVID-19. Study overall: From T cells, B-cell-depleted T cells, or PBMCs came the material, which was cDNA or gDNA.

Some clones are missing from TCRdb's copy, which holds only in-frame ones; the method was immunoSEQ multiplex PCR. The sample yields roughly 190,000 clones, 76% seen once. CDR1 is SGHRS, CDR2 YFSETQ, per germline. V was shortened by 0 bases and J by 1 base, with 7 bases between the two germline ends. CDR3 length: 14 residues. The V gene is TRBV5-1, the J gene TRBJ1-1; D is perhaps TRBD1 (5 bases). Specimen: peripheral blood. This TCR was sampled from a woman aged 50 to 60 with active or convalescent COVID-19. The CDR3 region has the DNA TGCGCCAGCAGCTTGGTGGACAAGAACACTGAAGCTTTCTTT. This translates into CASSLVDKNTEAFF.